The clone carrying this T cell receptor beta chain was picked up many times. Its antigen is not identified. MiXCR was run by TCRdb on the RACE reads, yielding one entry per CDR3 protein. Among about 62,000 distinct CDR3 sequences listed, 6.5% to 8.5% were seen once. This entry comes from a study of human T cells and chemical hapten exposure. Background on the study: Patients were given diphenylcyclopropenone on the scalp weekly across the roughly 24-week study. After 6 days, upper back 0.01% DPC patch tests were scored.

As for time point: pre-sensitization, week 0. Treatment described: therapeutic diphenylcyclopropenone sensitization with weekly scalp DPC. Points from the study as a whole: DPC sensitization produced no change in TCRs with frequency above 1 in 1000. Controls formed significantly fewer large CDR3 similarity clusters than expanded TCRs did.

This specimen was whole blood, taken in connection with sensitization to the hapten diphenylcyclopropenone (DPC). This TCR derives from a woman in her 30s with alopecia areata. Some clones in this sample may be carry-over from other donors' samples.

The CDR3 loop is CSVEDTEAFF. The DNA of the CDR3 is TGCAGTGTTGAGGACACTGAAGCTTTCTTT. The chain joins TRBV20-1 to TRBJ1-1; D unclear. The ends were cut back, 7 bases at V and 3 bases at J, with 6 bases in the middle. Germline CDR1 and CDR2: DFQATT and SNEGSKA (reference sequence). The CDR3 runs 10 residues.